These 26 T cell receptor beta chains share one sample of origin, sequenced in a study of CD8+ T cells in alopecia areata. Stated treatment: oral pan-JAK inhibitor, 5-10 mg twice daily. Extracted RNA was reverse transcribed, and the resulting cDNA served as sequencing template. Assay: immunoSEQ multiplex PCR; the TCRdb copy retains only in-frame clones and omits some. This sample has 190,000 or so clones, with 50% to 60% found just once. This specimen was CD4+ T cells sorted from blood, taken at week 4, from a patient treated with tofacitinib. The source is a human donor with alopecia areata.

CDR3 nucleotides: TGCAGCGTTGAAGGGGTCCGGGAGGCAGCTTTCTTT. Its protein is CSVEGVREAAFF. The V gene is TRBV29-1, the J gene TRBJ1-1, with no clear D. CDR3 size: 12 residues. The germline V gene encodes CDR1 SQVTM and CDR2 ANQGSEA. The germline V and J ends were trimmed by 1 base and 10 bases, with 13 bases remaining between them.

The V gene is TRBV30, the J gene TRBJ1-2, with D unclear. Germline CDR1 and CDR2: GTSNPN and SVGIG (reference sequence). The CDR3 spans 14 residues. Trimming pared 5 bases from V and 4 bases from J, leaving 17 bases between. The CDR3 sequence: CAWARMRKAYGYTF. The CDR3, as DNA: TGTGCCTGGGCACGTATGAGGAAAGCCTATGGCTACACCTTC.

The rearrangement uses TRBV7-9 and TRBJ1-1, with 7 bases matching TRBD1. This CDR3 has 18 amino acids. Germline trimming cut 2 bases from V and 3 bases from J; bases unmatched to any gene: 15. Germline assignment: CDR1 SEHNR and CDR2 FQNEAQ (reference sequence). CDR3 DNA sequence: TGTGCCAGCAGCTTAAGGGGCAGGGGGATTGCCCCTCACACTGAAGCTTTCTTT. Amino acid sequence: CASSLRGRGIAPHTEAFF.

The rearrangement joins TRBV7-2 to TRBJ1-2; the D gene is possibly TRBD1 (6 bases). V lost 3 bases to trimming and J lost 4 bases, with 15 bases between them. Germline V CDR1 and CDR2: SGHTA, FQGNSA. This CDR3 spans 15 amino acids. The CDR3 loop is CASSLDSAPTYGYTF. CDR3 sequence (DNA): TGTGCCAGCAGCTTGGACAGCGCCCCTACCTATGGCTACACCTTC.

The chain carries TRBV29-1 and TRBJ1-1; D is unclear. The CDR3 loop spans 14 amino acids. Germline assignment: CDR1 SQVTM and CDR2 ANQGSEA. V was trimmed by 4 bases and J by 8 bases, leaving 20 bases between them. CDR3 sequence: CSVVRGRGGTEAFF. The CDR3 region has the DNA TGCAGCGTTGTACGGGGAAGAGGAGGAACGGAAGCTTTCTTT.

About this clone itself: The junction departs from the called germline gene at one end, perhaps through a read error. This sequence joins TRBV7-7 and TRBJ2-2; 8 bases line up with TRBD1. CDR3 length: 16 amino acids. CDR1 and CDR2 (germline): SSHAT, FNYEAQ (reference sequence). The CDR3 spells CASSLGGQGSSGELFF. DNA of the CDR3: TGTGCTAGCAGCTTAGGAGGACAGGGAAGCTCCGGGGAGCTGTTTTTT.

This clone occurred many times. This chain links TRBV7-2 with TRBJ2-1, with D unclear. Trimming pared 4 bases from V and 12 bases from J, leaving 19 bases between. This CDR3 contains 14 residues. Germline CDR1 SGHTA, CDR2 FQGNSA. In DNA form, the CDR3 reads TGTGCCAGCAGCTCCTACAATCCCTACAGTAGGCAGTTCTTC. This codes for CASSSYNPYSRQFF.

This clone showed up just a few times. The V and J genes are TRBV30 and TRBJ1-1; 7 bases match TRBD1. CDR3 length equals 13 residues. Germline V gives CDR1 GTSNPN, CDR2 SVGIG (reference sequence). J lost 4 bases, V lost 4 bases, and 6 bases had no gene match. The CDR3 here is CAWMAGGTTEAFF. Written as DNA, the CDR3 is TGTGCCTGGATGGCAGGGGGAACCACTGAAGCTTTCTTT.

This clone was detected only a few times. The chain uses TRBV7-9 and TRBJ1-2; D perhaps matches TRBD1 (6 bases). Trimming cost V 0 bases and J 5 bases, with 10 bases left between them. Germline V gives CDR1 SEHNR, CDR2 FQNEAQ (reference sequence). The CDR3 runs to 14 residues. The CDR3 protein is CASSLASTGYGYTF. The DNA of the CDR3 is TGTGCCAGCAGCTTAGCGTCCACAGGGTATGGCTACACCTTC.

This clone was recorded a few times. The rearrangement joins TRBV10-3 to TRBJ2-1, with 14 nucleotides matching TRBD2. V shed 4 bases, J shed 6 bases, and the junction held 11 bases outside the gene matches. Germline assignment: CDR1 ENHRY and CDR2 SYGVKD. The CDR3 has 18 amino acids. For the CDR3, the DNA is TGTGCCATCAGTGGTTCCCCATCTGGACTAGCGGGGGGCAATGAGCAGTTCTTC. It yields the protein CAISGSPSGLAGGNEQFF.

The chain carries TRBV11-2 and TRBJ1-4, with D hard to call. Germline assignment: CDR1 SGHAT and CDR2 FQNNGV. V gave up 4 bases and J gave up 6 bases, with 12 bases separating them. This CDR3 comprises 14 residues. Here the CDR3 reads CASSSTRGYEKLFF. CDR3 DNA sequence: TGTGCCAGCAGCTCGACCCGCGGGTATGAAAAACTGTTTTTT.

This clone was recorded once. This chain links TRBV4-2 with TRBJ2-7; possibly TRBD2 for D (7 bases). Germline CDR1 LGHNA, CDR2 YNFKEQ. V was shortened by 1 base and J by 0 bases, with 10 bases between the two germline ends. The CDR3 length is 15 residues. Written as DNA, the CDR3 is TGTGCCAGCAGCCAAGGGGAGGGGGACTCCTACGAGCAGTACTTC. Its protein product is CASSQGEGDSYEQYF.

This clone occurred a few times. V usage is TRBV14 and J usage is TRBJ1-1, with a tentative D call TRBD1 (6 bases). Germline V gene data show CDR1 as SGHDN and CDR2 as FVKESK. This CDR3 is built from 14 residues. V was clipped by 2 bases and J by 6 bases, with 13 bases between them. CDR3 loop: CASSQFTGSPEAFF. CDR3 coding DNA: TGTGCCAGCAGCCAATTTACAGGGAGCCCTGAAGCTTTCTTT. The complete variable domain, with remaining parts taken from reference TRBV14 and TRBJ1-1, reads EAGVTQFPSHSVIEKGQTVTLRCDPISGHDNLYWYRRVMGKEIKFLLHFVKESKQDESGMPNNRFLAERTGGTYSTLKVQPAELEDSGVYFCASSQFTGSPEAFFGQGTRLTVV.

The rearrangement uses TRBV4-1 and TRBJ2-1; D remains ambiguous. Germline V CDR1 and CDR2: MGHRA, YSYEKL. The ends were cut back, 1 base at V and 6 bases at J, with 10 bases in the middle. The CDR3 extends over 14 amino acids. The CDR3 nucleotides are TGCGCCAGCAGCCAAGGACTGCGCGGCAATGAGCAGTTCTTC. Translation: CASSQGLRGNEQFF.

The rearrangement links TRBV4-3 to TRBJ2-3; D may be TRBD2 (5 bases). The CDR3 totals 15 residues. The V end was cut by 4 bases, the J end by 0 bases, with 11 bases between. Germline assignment: CDR1 LGHNA and CDR2 YSLEER. CDR3 DNA: TGCGCCAGCAGCCCCGCGGGCCTTAGCACAGATACGCAGTATTTT. Encoded protein: CASSPAGLSTDTQYF.

CDR3 region: CASSLRDLNTGELFF. As DNA, the CDR3 is TGTGCCAGCAGCTTACGGGACCTGAACACCGGGGAGCTGTTTTTT. The V and J genes are TRBV7-8 and TRBJ2-2; D tentatively reads TRBD1 or TRBD2 (5 bases each). Trimming took off 2 bases at V and 1 base at J, with 8 bases between the two ends. Germline-derived CDR1 and CDR2 are SGHVS and FQNEAQ. This CDR3 is built from 15 residues.

The table lists this clone with a few counts. This chain links TRBV13 with TRBJ2-5; D gene uncertain. Trimming shortened V by 1 base and J by 5 bases, and 11 bases separated the two germline ends. Germline V gene lookup returns CDR1 PRHDT and CDR2 FYEKMQ (reference sequence). The CDR3 is 14 residues long. CDR3 nucleotide sequence: TGTGCCAGCAGCTTAGTTGGCATTAGTGAGACCCAGTACTTC. It is translated as CASSLVGISETQYF.

CDR3 in amino acids: CACGQGRNSPLHF. CDR3 nucleotides: TGTGCCTGTGGACAGGGGAGAAATTCACCCCTCCACTTT. The rearrangement uses TRBV30 and TRBJ1-6; TRBD1 agrees at 9 bases. Per the germline V gene, CDR1 is GTSNPN and CDR2 is SVGIG (reference sequence). Trimming took 6 bases from V and 7 from J; bases not matched to a gene: 4. This CDR3 has 13 residues.

The J gene is TRBJ2-2, the V gene TRBV9; TRBD2 matches at 12 bases. Germline V gives CDR1 SGDLS, CDR2 YYNGEE. This CDR3 has 16 residues. V was pared by 3 bases and J by 3 bases, with 3 bases of the junction left unmatched. DNA for the CDR3: TGTGCCAGCAGCGCTAGCGGGGGGGCCGACACCGGGGAGCTGTTTTTT. Its translation is CASSASGGADTGELFF.

This chain connects TRBV4-2 to TRBJ1-5; D is possibly TRBD1 (6 bases). Per germline, CDR1 LGHNA and CDR2 YNFKEQ. Trimming left V 8 bases short and J 0 bases short, with 14 bases between. This CDR3 spans 15 amino acids. The CDR3 nucleotides read TGTGCCAGCCGACTCGAGGGGGTTAGCAATCAGCCCCAGCATTTT. It specifies CASRLEGVSNQPQHF.

The chain is built from TRBV2 and TRBJ1-2; D is unresolved. V lost 6 bases, J lost 4 bases, and 9 bases lay in between. Germline V gene data show CDR1 as SNHLY and CDR2 as FYNNEI. CDR3 length: 12 residues. CDR3 DNA sequence: TGTGCCAGCAGATTAGCCCTCTATGGCTACACCTTC. Translation gives CASRLALYGYTF.

The chain combines TRBV30 with TRBJ1-1; TRBD1 matches at 7 bases. The CDR3 runs to 13 residues. CDR1 GTSNPN and CDR2 SVGIG come from the germline V gene (reference sequence). Trimming removed 5 bases from V and 4 bases from J; junction bases left unmatched: 7. CDR3 protein: CAWGTGAGTEAFF. The CDR3 DNA sequence: TGTGCCTGGGGTACAGGGGCGGGCACTGAAGCTTTCTTT.

As regards this clone: Other DNA sequences in this sample translate to the same CDR3. V is TRBV2 and J is TRBJ2-7; TRBD1 or TRBD2 may be the D gene (5 bases each). The V gene's germline CDR1 is SNHLY and CDR2 FYNNEI. The CDR3 runs to 14 residues. V was trimmed by 7 bases and J by 2 bases, leaving 15 bases between them. CDR3 sequence reads: CASKEGGAAYEQYF. The CDR3 DNA sequence: TGTGCCAGCAAAGAGGGTGGGGCCGCCTACGAGCAGTACTTC.

V gene TRBV29-1 combines with J gene TRBJ2-3; 7 bases fit TRBD2. The germline V gene has CDR1 SQVTM and CDR2 ANQGSEA. The CDR3 covers 14 residues. Trimming took 7 bases from V and 2 from J; bases not matched to a gene: 9. As DNA, the CDR3 is TGCAGCGCGCGACCTCGACTAGCCACAGATACGCAGTATTTT. It translates to CSARPRLATDTQYF.

This sequence joins TRBV29-1 and TRBJ1-1, with D unclear. Germline V CDR1 and CDR2: SQVTM, ANQGSEA. The CDR3 spans 14 residues. Trimming took off 0 bases at V and 4 bases at J, with 12 bases between the two ends. The CDR3 region is CSVEDGGRFTEAFF. The CDR3 DNA reads as TGCAGCGTTGAAGATGGTGGACGCTTCACTGAAGCTTTCTTT.

The chain couples TRBV5-4 to TRBJ1-1; maybe TRBD1 (6 bases). The CDR3 extends over 13 amino acids. Germline values: CDR1 SGHNT, CDR2 YYREEE (reference sequence). The V and J ends lost 4 bases and 8 bases respectively, with 15 bases between them. The CDR3 coding sequence is TGTGCCAGCAGCGGGGACACGACTGAGGAAGCTTTCTTT. It is translated as CASSGDTTEEAFF.